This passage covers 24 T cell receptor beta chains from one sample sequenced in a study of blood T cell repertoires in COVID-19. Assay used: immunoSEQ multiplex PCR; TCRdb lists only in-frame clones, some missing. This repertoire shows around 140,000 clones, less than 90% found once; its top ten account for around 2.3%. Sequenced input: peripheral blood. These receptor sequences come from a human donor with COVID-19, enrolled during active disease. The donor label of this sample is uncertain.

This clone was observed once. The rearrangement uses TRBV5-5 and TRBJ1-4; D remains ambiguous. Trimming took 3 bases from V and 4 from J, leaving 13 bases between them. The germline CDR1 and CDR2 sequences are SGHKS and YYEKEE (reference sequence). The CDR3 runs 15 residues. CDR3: CASSYHGVFNEKLFF. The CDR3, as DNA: TGTGCCAGCAGCTACCACGGGGTGTTTAATGAAAAACTGTTTTTT. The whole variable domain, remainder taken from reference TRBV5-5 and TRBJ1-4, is DAGVTQSPTHLIKTRGQQVTLRCSPISGHKSVSWYQQVLGQGPQFIFQYYEKEERGRGNFPDRFSARQFPNYSSELNVNALLLGDSALYLCASSYHGVFNEKLFFGSGTQLSVL.

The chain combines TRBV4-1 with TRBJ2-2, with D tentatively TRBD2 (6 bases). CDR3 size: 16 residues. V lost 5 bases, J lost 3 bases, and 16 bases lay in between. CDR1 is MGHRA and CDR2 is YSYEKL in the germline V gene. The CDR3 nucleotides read TGCGCCAGCAGCTCCCCAGGGACTGAATACACCGGGGAGCTGTTTTTT. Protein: CASSSPGTEYTGELFF.

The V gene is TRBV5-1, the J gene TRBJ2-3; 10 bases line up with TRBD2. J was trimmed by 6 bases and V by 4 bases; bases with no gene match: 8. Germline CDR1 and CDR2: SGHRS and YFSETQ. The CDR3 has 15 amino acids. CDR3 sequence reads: CASSPSGGARDTQYF. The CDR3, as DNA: TGCGCCAGCAGCCCCAGCGGGGGGGCGCGGGATACGCAGTATTTT.

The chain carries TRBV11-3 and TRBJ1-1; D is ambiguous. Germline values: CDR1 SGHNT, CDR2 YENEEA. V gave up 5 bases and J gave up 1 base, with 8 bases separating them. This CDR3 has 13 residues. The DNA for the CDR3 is TGTGCCAGCAGCGAACTAGCGAACACTGAAGCTTTCTTT. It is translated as CASSELANTEAFF. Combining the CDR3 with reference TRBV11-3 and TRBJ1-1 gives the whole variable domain EAGVVQSPRYKIIEKKQPVAFWCNPISGHNTLYWYLQNLGQGPELLIRYENEEAVDDSQLPKDRFSAERLKGVDSTLKIQPAELGDSAVYLCASSELANTEAFFGQGTRLTVV.

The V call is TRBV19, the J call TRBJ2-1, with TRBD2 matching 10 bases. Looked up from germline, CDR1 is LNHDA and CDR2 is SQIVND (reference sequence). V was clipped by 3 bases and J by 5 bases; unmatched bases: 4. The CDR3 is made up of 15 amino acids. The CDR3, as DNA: TGTGCCAGTAGTATTCTAGCGGGGGATAACAATGAGCAGTTCTTC. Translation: CASSILAGDNNEQFF.

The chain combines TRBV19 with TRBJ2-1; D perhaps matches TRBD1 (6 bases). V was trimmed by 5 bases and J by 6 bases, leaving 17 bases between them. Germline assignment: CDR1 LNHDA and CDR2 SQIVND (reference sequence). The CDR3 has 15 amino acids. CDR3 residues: CASSLTGIGFNEQFF. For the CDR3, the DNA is TGTGCCAGTAGTCTCACAGGGATAGGGTTCAATGAGCAGTTCTTC.

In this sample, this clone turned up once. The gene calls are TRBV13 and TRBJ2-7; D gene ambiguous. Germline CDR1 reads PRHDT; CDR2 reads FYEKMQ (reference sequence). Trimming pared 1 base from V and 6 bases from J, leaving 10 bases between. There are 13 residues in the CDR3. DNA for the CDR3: TGTGCCAGCAGCTTAGAGCTTCGAGGCGAGCAGTACTTC. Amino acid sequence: CASSLELRGEQYF.

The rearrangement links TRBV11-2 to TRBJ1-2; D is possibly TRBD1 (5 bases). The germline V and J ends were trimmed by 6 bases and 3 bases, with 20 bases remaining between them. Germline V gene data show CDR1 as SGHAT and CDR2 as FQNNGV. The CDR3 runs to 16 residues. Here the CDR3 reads CASSLIWGEGDYGYTF. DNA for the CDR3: TGTGCCAGCAGTCTCATATGGGGGGAAGGTGACTATGGCTACACCTTC.

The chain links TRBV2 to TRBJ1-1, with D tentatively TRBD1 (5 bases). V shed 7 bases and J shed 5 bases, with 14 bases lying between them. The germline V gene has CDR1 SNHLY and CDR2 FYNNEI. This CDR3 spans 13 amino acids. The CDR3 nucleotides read TGTGCCAGCATTCATGGGGCGGGAACTGAAGCTTTCTTT. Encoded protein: CASIHGAGTEAFF.

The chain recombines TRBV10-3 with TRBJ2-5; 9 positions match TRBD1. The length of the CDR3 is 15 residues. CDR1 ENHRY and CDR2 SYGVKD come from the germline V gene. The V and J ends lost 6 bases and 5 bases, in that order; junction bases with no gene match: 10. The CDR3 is CAISSRDREGETQYF. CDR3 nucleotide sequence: TGTGCCATCAGCTCCCGGGACAGGGAGGGCGAGACCCAGTACTTC.

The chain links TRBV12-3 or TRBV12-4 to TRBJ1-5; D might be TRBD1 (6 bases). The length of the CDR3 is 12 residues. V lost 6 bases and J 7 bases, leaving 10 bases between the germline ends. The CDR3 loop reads CASRPGEQPQHF. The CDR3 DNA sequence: TGTGCCAGCAGACCAGGGGAGCAGCCCCAGCATTTT.

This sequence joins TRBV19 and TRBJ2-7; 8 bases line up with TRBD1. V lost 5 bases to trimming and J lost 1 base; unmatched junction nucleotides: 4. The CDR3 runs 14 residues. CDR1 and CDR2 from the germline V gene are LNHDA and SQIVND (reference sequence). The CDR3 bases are TGTGCCAGTAGTGGACACAGGGGGTCCTACGAGCAGTACTTC. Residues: CASSGHRGSYEQYF.

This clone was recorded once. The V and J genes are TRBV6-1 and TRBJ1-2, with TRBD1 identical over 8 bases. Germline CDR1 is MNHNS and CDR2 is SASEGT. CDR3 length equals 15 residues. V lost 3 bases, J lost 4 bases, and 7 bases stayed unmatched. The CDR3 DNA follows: TGTGCCAGCAGTGATCCAACAGGGGGAATCTATGGCTACACCTTC. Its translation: CASSDPTGGIYGYTF.

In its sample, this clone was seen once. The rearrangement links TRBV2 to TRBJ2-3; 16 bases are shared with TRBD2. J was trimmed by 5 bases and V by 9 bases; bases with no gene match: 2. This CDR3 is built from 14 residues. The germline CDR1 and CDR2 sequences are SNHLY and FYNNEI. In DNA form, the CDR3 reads TGTGCCAGTGGGACTAGCGGGAGGGGAGATACGCAGTATTTT. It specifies CASGTSGRGDTQYF.

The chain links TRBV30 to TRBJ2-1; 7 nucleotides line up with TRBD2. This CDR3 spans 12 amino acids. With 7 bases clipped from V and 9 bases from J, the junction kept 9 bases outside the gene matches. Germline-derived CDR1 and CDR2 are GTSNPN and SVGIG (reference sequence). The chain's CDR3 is CASASGRGEQFF. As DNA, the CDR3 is TGTGCCTCGGCTAGCGGTCGGGGTGAGCAGTTCTTC.

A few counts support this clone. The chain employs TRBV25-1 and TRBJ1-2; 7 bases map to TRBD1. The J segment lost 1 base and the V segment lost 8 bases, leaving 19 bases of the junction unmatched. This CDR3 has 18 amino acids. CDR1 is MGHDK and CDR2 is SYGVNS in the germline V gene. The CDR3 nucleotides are TGTGCCAGCCGAAAAACAGGGGAAGGGGGCCCCTTTAACTATGGCTACACCTTC. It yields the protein CASRKTGEGGPFNYGYTF.

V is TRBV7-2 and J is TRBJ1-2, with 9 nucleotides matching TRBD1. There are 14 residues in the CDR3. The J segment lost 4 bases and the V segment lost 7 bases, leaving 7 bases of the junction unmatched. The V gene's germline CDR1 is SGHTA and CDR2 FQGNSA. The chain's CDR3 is CASKSTGGGYGYTF. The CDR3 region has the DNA TGTGCCAGCAAATCCACAGGGGGCGGCTATGGCTACACCTTC.

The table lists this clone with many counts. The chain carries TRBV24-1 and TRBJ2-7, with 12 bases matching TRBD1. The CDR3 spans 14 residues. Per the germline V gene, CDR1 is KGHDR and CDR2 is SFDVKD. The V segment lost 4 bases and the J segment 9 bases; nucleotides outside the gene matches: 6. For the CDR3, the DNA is TGTGCCACCAGTGAAACCGGGACAGGGGGCGGGCAGTACTTC. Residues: CATSETGTGGGQYF.

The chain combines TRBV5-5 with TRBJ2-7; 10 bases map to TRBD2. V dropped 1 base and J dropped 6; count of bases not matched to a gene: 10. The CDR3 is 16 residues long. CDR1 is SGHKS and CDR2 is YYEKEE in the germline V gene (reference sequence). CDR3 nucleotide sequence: TGTGCCAGCAGCTTGACTAGCGGGGAGGGTCTGGCCGAGCAGTACTTC. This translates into CASSLTSGEGLAEQYF. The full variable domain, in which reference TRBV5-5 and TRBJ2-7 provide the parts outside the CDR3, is DAGVTQSPTHLIKTRGQQVTLRCSPISGHKSVSWYQQVLGQGPQFIFQYYEKEERGRGNFPDRFSARQFPNYSSELNVNALLLGDSALYLCASSLTSGEGLAEQYFGPGTRLTVT.

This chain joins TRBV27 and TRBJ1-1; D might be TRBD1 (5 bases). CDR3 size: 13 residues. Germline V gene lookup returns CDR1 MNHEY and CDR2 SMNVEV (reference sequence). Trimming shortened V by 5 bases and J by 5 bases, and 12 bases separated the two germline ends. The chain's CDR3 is CASSQWGGTEAFF. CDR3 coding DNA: TGTGCCAGCAGTCAGTGGGGGGGGACTGAAGCTTTCTTT.

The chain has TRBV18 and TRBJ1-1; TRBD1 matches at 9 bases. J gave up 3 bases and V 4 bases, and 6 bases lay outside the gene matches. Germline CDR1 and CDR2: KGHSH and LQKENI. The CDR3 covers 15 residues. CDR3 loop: CASSLGQGMDTEAFF. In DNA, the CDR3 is TGTGCCAGCTCACTCGGACAGGGGATGGACACTGAAGCTTTCTTT.

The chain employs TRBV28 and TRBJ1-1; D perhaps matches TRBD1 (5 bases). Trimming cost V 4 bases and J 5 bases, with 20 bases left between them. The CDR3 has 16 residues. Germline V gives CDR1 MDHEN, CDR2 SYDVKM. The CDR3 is CASSSGRGGIVTEAFF. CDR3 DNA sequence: TGTGCCAGCAGTTCAGGCCGGGGGGGTATAGTGACTGAAGCTTTCTTT.

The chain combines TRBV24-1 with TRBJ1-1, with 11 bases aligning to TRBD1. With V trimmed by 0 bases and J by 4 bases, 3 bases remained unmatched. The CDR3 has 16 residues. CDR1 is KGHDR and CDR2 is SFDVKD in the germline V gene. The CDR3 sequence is CATSDLGTGGITEAFF. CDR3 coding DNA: TGTGCCACCAGTGATTTGGGGACAGGGGGTATCACTGAAGCTTTCTTT.

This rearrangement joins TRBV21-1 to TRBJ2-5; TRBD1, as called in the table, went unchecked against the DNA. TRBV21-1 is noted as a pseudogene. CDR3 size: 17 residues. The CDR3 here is CASSTSTGAVREETQYF. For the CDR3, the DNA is TGTGCCAGCAGCACAAGTACAGGGGCAGTGAGAGAAGAGACCCAGTACTTC.